This TCR beta chain was identified during a study of cytomegalovirus exposure and HLA in healthy donors. General study findings and limits: Some segments of the V type, notably TRBV6-2 and TRBV6-3, were excluded as indistinguishable. High sensitivity and specificity were reportedly achieved when the classifier diagnosed cytomegalovirus status.

In regard to this clone: Antigen specificity is unknown.

Per the germline V gene, CDR1 is SQVTM and CDR2 is ANQGSEA. The CDR3 extends over 12 amino acids. In the PCR, 60 Vbeta and 13 Jbeta primers were used. Assay used: immunoSEQ multiplex PCR; TCRdb lists only in-frame clones, some missing. The table shows 150,000 or so clones, with roughly 75% occurring only once. Sequencing was performed on PBMCs. This chain connects TRBV29-1 to TRBJ2-5; D possibly corresponds to TRBD2 (5 bases). The J call is in doubt because the DNA end fits TRBJ2-7 better. The receptor comes from a man between 18 and 35 years old in good health and CMV-seropositive. The CDR3: CSALEGGYEQYF. In nucleotides, the CDR3 is TGCAGCGCCCTCGAGGGCGGCTACGAGCAGTACTTC.